This is a list of T cell receptor beta chains from one sample in a study of T cell repertoires in cytomegalovirus infection. TCRdb reprocessed the reads with MiXCR, giving one entry per CDR3 protein. The table includes some 220,000 distinct CDR3 sequences, about 12% detected once. Sequenced: PBMCs. Receptor source: a human donor in good health (CMV status not recorded). Some clones in this sample may be carry-over from other donors' samples. Each CDR3 is given with its conserved first and last residue. Each record gives: CDR3 protein, CDR3 DNA, CDR3 length, V gene, clone size, D gene, J gene. A D gene is named only where the DNA matches it firmly. Size is stated as once, few, many, or a class for an expanded clone.

CASSYGTGDEAFF TGTGCCAGCAGCTACGGGACAGGGGATGAAGCTTTCTTT 13 TRBV7-2 many TRBD1 TRBJ1-1
CASSSEGWDRADTEAFF TGTGCCAGCAGCTCAGAGGGGTGGGACAGGGCCGACACTGAAGCTTTCTTT 17 TRBV7-9 many TRBD1 TRBJ1-1
CASSATGSNSPLHF TGTGCCAGCAGCGCGACAGGGTCTAATTCACCCCTCCACTTT 14 TRBV12-3/TRBV12-4 many TRBD1 TRBJ1-6
CASSPGRGPSGYTF TGTGCCAGCAGCCCTGGGAGGGGGCCAAGTGGCTACACCTTC 14 TRBV7-6 many TRBD1 TRBJ1-2
CASSEQGLAPEQYF TGTGCCAGCAGTGAACAGGGACTAGCCCCCGAGCAGTACTTC 14 TRBV25-1 few TRBD2 TRBJ2-7
CASLDRGVVAEKLFF TGTGCCAGCTTGGACAGGGGAGTCGTCGCTGAAAAACTGTTTTTT 15 TRBV19 many TRBD1 TRBJ1-4
CASSRGLGTEAFF TGTGCCAGCAGTCGGGGGCTGGGGACTGAAGCTTTCTTT 13 TRBV12-3/TRBV12-4 many - TRBJ1-1
CASRPVRPYNEQFF TGTGCCAGCAGACCCGTCCGGCCCTACAATGAGCAGTTCTTC 14 TRBV7-2 many - TRBJ2-1
CASSLVGFQETQYF TGTGCCAGCAGCTTAGTTGGCTTCCAAGAGACCCAGTACTTC 14 TRBV7-8 many - TRBJ2-5
CASSLRSQGAAKNIQYF TGTGCCAGCAGCTTAAGGAGTCAGGGGGCGGCCAAAAACATTCAGTACTTC 17 TRBV7-9 few TRBD1 TRBJ2-4